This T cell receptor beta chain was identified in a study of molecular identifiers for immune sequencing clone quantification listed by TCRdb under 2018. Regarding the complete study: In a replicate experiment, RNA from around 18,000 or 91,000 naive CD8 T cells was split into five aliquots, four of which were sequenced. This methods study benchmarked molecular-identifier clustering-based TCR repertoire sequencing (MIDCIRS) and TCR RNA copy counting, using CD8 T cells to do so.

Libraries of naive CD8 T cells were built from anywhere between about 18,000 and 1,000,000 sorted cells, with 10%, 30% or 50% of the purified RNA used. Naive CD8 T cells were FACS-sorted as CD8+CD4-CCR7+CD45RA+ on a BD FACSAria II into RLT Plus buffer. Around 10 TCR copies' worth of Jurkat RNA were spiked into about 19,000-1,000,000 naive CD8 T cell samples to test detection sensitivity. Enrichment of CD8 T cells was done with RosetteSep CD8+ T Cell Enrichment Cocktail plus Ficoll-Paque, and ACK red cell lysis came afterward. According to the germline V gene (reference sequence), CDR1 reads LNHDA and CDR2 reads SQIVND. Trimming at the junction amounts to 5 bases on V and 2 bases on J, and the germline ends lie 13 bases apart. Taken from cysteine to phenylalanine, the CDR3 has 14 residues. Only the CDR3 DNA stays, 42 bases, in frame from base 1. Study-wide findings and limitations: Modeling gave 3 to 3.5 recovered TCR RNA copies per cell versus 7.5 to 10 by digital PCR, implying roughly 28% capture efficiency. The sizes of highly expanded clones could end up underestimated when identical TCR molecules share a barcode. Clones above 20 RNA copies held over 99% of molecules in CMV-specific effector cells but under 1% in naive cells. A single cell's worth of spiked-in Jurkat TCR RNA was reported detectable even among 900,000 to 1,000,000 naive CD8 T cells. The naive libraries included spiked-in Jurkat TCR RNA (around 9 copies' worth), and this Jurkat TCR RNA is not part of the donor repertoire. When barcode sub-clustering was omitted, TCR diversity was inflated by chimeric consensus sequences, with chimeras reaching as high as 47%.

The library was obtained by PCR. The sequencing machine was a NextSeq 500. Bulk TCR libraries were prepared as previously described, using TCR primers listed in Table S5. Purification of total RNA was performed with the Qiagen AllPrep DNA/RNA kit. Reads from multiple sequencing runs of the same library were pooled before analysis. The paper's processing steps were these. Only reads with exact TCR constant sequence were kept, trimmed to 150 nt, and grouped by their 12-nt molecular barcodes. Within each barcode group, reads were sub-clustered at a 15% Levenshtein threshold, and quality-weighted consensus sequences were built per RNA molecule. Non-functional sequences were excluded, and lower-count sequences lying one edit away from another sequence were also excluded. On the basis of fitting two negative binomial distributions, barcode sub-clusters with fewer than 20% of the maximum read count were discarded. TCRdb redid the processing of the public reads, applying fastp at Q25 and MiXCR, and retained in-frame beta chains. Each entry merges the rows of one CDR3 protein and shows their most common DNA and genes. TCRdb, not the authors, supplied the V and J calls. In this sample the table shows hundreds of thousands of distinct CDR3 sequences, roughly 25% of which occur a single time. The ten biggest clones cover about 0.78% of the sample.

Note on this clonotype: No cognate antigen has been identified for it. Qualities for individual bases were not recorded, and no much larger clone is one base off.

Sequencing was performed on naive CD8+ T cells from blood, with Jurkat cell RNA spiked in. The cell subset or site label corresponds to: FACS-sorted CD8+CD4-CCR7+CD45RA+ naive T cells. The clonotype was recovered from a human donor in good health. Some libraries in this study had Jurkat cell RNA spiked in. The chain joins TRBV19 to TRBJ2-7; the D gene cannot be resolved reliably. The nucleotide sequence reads TGTGCCAGTAGTGCGGAGTCGTCCGCCTACGAGCAGTACTTC. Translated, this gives CASSAESSAYEQYF. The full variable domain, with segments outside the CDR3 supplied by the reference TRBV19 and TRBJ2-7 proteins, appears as DGGITQSPKYLFRKEGQNVTLSCEQNLNHDAMYWYRQDPGQGLRLIYYSQIVNDFQKGDIAEGYSVSREKKESFPLTVTSAQKNPTAFYLCASSAESSAYEQYFGPGTRLTVT.